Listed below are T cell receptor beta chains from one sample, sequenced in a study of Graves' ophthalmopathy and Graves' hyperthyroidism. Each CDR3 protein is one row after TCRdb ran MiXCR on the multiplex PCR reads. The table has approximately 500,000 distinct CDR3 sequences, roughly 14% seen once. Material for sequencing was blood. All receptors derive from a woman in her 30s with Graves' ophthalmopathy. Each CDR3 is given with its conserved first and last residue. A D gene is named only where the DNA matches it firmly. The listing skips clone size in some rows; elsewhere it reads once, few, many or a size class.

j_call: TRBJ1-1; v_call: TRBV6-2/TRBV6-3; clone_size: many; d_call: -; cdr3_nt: TGTGCCAGCAGTTCCAACTTCGGACATGCCAGTACTGAAGCTTTCTTT; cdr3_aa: CASSSNFGHASTEAFF
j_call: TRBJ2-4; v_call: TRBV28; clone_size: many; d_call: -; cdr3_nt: TGTGCCAGCAGCTTGAAGCTAGCCAAAAACATTCAGTACTTC; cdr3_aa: CASSLKLAKNIQYF
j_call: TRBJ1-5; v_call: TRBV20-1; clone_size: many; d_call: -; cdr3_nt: TGCAGTGCCCAAAGGGGGGTAAGCAATCAGCCCCAGCATTTT; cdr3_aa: CSAQRGVSNQPQHF
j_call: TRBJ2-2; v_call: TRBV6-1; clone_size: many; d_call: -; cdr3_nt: TGTGCCAGCAGCCCCAGGGGAGGGGTAGCTTACACCGGGGAGCTGTTTTTT; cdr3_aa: CASSPRGGVAYTGELFF
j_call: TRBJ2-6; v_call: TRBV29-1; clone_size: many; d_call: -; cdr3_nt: TGCAGCGTTGAAGGCATCTCTGGGGCCAACGTCCTGACTTTC; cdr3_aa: CSVEGISGANVLTF
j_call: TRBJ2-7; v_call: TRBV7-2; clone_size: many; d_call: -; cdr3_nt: TGTGCCAGCAGCTCACTAGCTACCACCTACGAGCAGTACTTC; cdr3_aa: CASSSLATTYEQYF
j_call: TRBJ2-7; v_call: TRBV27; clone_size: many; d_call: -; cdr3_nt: TGTGCCAGTTCGGACGGGCCCTCCTACGAGCAGTACTTC; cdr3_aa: CASSDGPSYEQYF
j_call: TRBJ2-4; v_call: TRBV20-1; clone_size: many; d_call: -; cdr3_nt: TGCAGTGCTGATGGGCCACTAGCCAAAAACATTCAGTACTTC; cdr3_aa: CSADGPLAKNIQYF
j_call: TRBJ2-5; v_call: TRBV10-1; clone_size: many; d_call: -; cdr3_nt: TGCGCCAGCAGAGGAGGCCATGGAGAGACCCAGTACTTC; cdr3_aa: CASRGGHGETQYF
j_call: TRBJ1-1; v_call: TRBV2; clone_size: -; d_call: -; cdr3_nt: TGTGCCAGCTGTCGTACAGTGAACACTGAAGCTTTCTTT; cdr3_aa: CASCRTVNTEAFF
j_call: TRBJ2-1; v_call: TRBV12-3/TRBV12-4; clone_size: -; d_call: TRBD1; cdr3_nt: TGTGCCAGCAGTCTTGGACAGGGAGAGTTCTTC; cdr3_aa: CASSLGQGEFF
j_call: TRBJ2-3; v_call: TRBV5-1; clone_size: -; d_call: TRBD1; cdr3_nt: TGCGCCAGCAGCTTGGGCCGGACAGGGGTAAGCACAGATACGCAGTATTTT; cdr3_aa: CASSLGRTGVSTDTQYF
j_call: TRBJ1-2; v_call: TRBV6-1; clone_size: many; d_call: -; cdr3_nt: TGTGCCAGCAGCCTCGGACGGGGTAATGGCTACACCTTC; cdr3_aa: CASSLGRGNGYTF
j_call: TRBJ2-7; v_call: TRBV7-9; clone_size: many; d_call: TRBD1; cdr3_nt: TGTGCCAGCAGCCGGGACAGGTTCCCCTACGAGCAGTACTTC; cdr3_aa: CASSRDRFPYEQYF
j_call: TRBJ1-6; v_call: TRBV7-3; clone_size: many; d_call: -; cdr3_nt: TGTGCCAGCAGCCAAACCGCCCGTCGGAATTCACCCCTCCACTTT; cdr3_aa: CASSQTARRNSPLHF
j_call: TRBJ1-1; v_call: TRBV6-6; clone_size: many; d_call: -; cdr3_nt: TGTGCCAGCAAAGAACCCGAGAGGGAAGCTTTCTTT; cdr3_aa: CASKEPEREAFF
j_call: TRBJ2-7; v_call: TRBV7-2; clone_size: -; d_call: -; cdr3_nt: TGTGCCAGCAGCTTTTTCCGGGACGAGCAGTACTTC; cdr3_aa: CASSFFRDEQYF
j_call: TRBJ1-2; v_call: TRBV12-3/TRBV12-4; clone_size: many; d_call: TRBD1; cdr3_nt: TGTGCCAGCAGTTCCGGGACAGGGCATGGCTACACCTTC; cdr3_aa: CASSSGTGHGYTF
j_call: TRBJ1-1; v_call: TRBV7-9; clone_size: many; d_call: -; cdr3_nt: TGTGCCAGCAGCCCCCGGAGCGAAGCTTTCTTT; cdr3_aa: CASSPRSEAFF
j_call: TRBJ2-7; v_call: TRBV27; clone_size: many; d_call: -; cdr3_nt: TGTGCCAGCAGGGTACTTGGCTCCTACGAGCAGTACTTC; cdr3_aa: CASRVLGSYEQYF
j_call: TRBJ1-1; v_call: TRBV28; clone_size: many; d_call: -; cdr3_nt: TGTGCCAGCAGTTTATCGGTGGGGCGATCAGGGACTGAAGCTTTCTTT; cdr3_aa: CASSLSVGRSGTEAFF
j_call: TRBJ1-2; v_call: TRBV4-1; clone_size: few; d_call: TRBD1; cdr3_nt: TGCGCCAGCAGCCAGACAGGGGGTATCTATGGCTACACCTTC; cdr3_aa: CASSQTGGIYGYTF
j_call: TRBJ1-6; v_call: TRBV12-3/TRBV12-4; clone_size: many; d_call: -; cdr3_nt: TGTGCCAGCAGTACCACAGGACGGATGGGCCGGGAACCCCTCCACTTT; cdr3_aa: CASSTTGRMGREPLHF
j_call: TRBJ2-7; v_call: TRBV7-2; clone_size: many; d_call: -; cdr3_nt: TGTGCCAGCAGCTCTCAGCGAACCGAGCAGTACTTC; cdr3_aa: CASSSQRTEQYF
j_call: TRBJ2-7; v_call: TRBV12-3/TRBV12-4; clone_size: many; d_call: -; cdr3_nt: TGTGCCAGCAGTGCGTGGGGGGCCCTTAAGTGGGAGCAGTACTTC; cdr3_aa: CASSAWGALKWEQYF
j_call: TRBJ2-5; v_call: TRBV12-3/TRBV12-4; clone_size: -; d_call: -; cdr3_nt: TGTGCCAGCAGCCCACAAGGGGGGGGGAAGAAGACCCAGTACTTC; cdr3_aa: CASSPQGGGKKTQYF